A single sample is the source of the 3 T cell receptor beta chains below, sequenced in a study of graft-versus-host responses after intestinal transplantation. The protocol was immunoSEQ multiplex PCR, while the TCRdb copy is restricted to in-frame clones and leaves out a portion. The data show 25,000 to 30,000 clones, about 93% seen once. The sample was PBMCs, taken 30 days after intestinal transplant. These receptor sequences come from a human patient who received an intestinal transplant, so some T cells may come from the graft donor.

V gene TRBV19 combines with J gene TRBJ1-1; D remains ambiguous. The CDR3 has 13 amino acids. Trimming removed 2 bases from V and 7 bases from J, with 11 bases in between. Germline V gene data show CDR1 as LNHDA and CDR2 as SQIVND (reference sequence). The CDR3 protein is CASSISGGDEAFF. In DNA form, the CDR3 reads TGTGCCAGTAGTATATCGGGCGGGGATGAAGCTTTCTTT.

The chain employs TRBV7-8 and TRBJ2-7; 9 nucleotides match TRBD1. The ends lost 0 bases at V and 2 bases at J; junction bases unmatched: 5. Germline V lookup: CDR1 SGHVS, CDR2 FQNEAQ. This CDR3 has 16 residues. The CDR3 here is CASSLAFGQGTYEQYF. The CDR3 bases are TGTGCCAGCAGCTTAGCGTTCGGACAGGGGACCTACGAGCAGTACTTC.

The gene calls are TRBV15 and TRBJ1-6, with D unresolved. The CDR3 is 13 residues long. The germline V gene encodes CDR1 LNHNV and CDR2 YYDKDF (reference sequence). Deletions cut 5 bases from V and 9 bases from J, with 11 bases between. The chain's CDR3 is CATSAERGSPLHF. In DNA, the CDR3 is TGTGCCACCAGCGCGGAGAGAGGTTCACCCCTCCACTTT.